These 2 T cell receptor beta chains originate from one sample sequenced in a study of identifying expanded T cells in peripheral blood. Profiled with immunoSEQ multiplex PCR; TCRdb holds only in-frame clones, not every one. The table shows 85,000 to 90,000 clones, with 75% to 90% occurring only once. The sequencing sample was made of blood. These receptors were taken from a person aged 18 to 70 in good health.

This clone was observed a single time. The chain uses TRBV5-1 and TRBJ2-7; D is uncertain. Trimming removed 1 base from V and 3 bases from J, with 8 bases in between. Germline CDR1 is SGHRS and CDR2 is YFSETQ. The CDR3 runs 13 residues. CDR3 sequence (DNA): TGCGCCAGCAGCTTGCAAGAATACTACGAGCAGTACTTC. Its translation: CASSLQEYYEQYF.

CDR3: CASSPEGRVWDEQYF. As DNA, the CDR3 is TGTGCCAGCAGCCCAGAGGGGAGGGTTTGGGACGAGCAGTACTTC. This chain joins TRBV7-2 and TRBJ2-7; 7 nucleotides agree with TRBD2. V lost 5 bases and J lost 5; bases outside the gene matches: 12. The germline gives CDR1 SGHTA, CDR2 FQGNSA. This CDR3 has 15 amino acids. The full variable domain, rest sourced from reference TRBV7-2 and TRBJ2-7, is GAGVSQSPSNKVTEKGKDVELRCDPISGHTALYWYRQSLGQGLEFLIYFQGNSAPDKSGLPSDRFSAERTGGSVSTLTIQRTQQEDSAVYLCASSPEGRVWDEQYFGPGTRLTVT.